The 8 T cell receptor beta chains below were found in one sample sequenced in a study of T cell responses to AZD1222 COVID-19 vaccine. The protocol was immunoSEQ multiplex PCR, while the TCRdb copy is restricted to in-frame clones and leaves out a portion. The sample lists over 150,000 clones; approximately 94% were seen once. The source was peripheral blood, collected 28 days after the second AZD1222 dose. The source of these receptors is an adult who received the AZD1222 COVID-19 vaccine.

The chain recombines TRBV2 with TRBJ1-4, with no clear D. The CDR3 covers 13 residues. The V end was cut by 8 bases, the J end by 4 bases, with 11 bases between. Per germline, CDR1 SNHLY and CDR2 FYNNEI. The CDR3 here is CASHTVYNEKLFF. The CDR3, as DNA: TGTGCCAGCCACACGGTGTATAATGAAAAACTGTTTTTT.

This clone was counted a single time. V and J are TRBV6-2 or TRBV6-3 and TRBJ2-7, with 7 bases fitting TRBD1. With V trimmed by 0 bases and J by 6 bases, 8 bases remained unmatched. The germline CDR1 and CDR2 sequences are MNHEY and SVGEGT. CDR3 length: 15 residues. This CDR3 is CASSYSTARGTEQYF. Here the CDR3 DNA reads TGTGCCAGCAGTTACTCGACCGCCAGGGGGACCGAGCAGTACTTC.

The CDR3 here is CASSGWTSGRAYGNEQFF. CDR3 coding DNA: TGTGCCAGCAGCGGATGGACTAGCGGGAGGGCATATGGCAATGAGCAGTTCTTC. The J gene is TRBJ2-1, the V gene TRBV9, with 15 bases aligning to TRBD2. The germline V gene has CDR1 SGDLS and CDR2 YYNGEE. The CDR3 length is 18 residues. Trimming cost V 3 bases and J 6 bases; bases outside gene matches: 10. Together with reference TRBV9 and TRBJ2-1, the CDR3 gives the full variable domain: DSGVTQTPKHLITATGQRVTLRCSPRSGDLSVYWYQQSLDQGLQFLIQYYNGEERAKGNILERFSAQQFPDLHSELNLSSLELGDSALYFCASSGWTSGRAYGNEQFFGPGTRLTVL.

The V gene is TRBV28, the J gene TRBJ1-5; D possibly corresponds to TRBD1 (5 bases). The CDR3 consists of 14 residues. CDR1 and CDR2 from the germline V gene are MDHEN and SYDVKM. V lost 2 bases and J lost 2, with 7 bases in between. The CDR3 DNA follows: TGTGCCAGCAGTTTAGTCAGGGGCAATCAGCCCCAGCATTTT. It specifies CASSLVRGNQPQHF.

This CDR3 reads CASSPRASTDTQYF. In DNA, the CDR3 is TGTGCCAGCAGCCCCCGGGCTAGCACAGATACGCAGTATTTT. The chain joins TRBV11-2 to TRBJ2-3; D is undetermined. Trimming left V 5 bases short and J 0 bases short, with 9 bases between. The CDR3 is 14 amino acids. CDR1 is SGHAT and CDR2 is FQNNGV in the germline V gene.

The genes are TRBV7-3 and TRBJ1-1, with D tentatively TRBD1 (5 bases). The CDR3 has 14 amino acids. Germline assignment: CDR1 SGHTA and CDR2 FQGTGA. V lost 2 bases, J lost 0 bases, and 7 bases lay in between. Here the CDR3 DNA reads TGTGCCAGCAGCTTAGGGGGGATGAACACTGAAGCTTTCTTT. Its protein is CASSLGGMNTEAFF.

V usage is TRBV6-5 and J usage is TRBJ1-4; D not resolved. From germline, CDR1 is MNHEY and CDR2 SVGAGI. This CDR3 has 14 residues. V shed 5 bases and J shed 3 bases, with 10 bases lying between them. The CDR3 sequence: CASSQLLANEKLFF. The CDR3 DNA sequence: TGTGCCAGCAGTCAACTACTGGCTAATGAAAAACTGTTTTTT.

This clone was observed a single time. The chain carries TRBV6-5 and TRBJ2-4; D is perhaps TRBD2 (6 bases). Trimming removed 3 bases at V and 8 bases at J, with 11 bases between. CDR3 length: 13 amino acids. Germline assignment: CDR1 MNHEY and CDR2 SVGAGI. Here the CDR3 DNA reads TGTGCCAGCAGTTATTCGGGGGTGGACATTCAGTACTTC. Amino acids: CASSYSGVDIQYF.